The 9 T cell receptor beta chains given below trace back to one sample, sequenced in a study of cytomegalovirus exposure and HLA in healthy donors. Data came from immunoSEQ multiplex PCR; TCRdb stores just in-frame clones and leaves some out. The repertoire has 100,000 to 150,000 clones, roughly 89% of them found once; the top ten carry roughly 2%. What was sequenced was PBMCs. These receptors all come from a woman aged 18-35 years in good health and CMV-seronegative.

The chain combines TRBV5-4 with TRBJ2-7, with 14 bases that match TRBD2. This CDR3 has 15 residues. The germline V gene encodes CDR1 SGHNT and CDR2 YYREEE (reference sequence). The V and J ends lost 4 bases and 4 bases, in that order; junction bases with no gene match: 4. CDR3 residues: CASSEGLAGVYEQYF. The DNA of the CDR3 is TGTGCCAGCAGCGAGGGACTAGCGGGAGTATACGAGCAGTACTTC.

The J gene is TRBJ1-4, the V gene TRBV2; 7 positions match TRBD1. CDR3 length: 13 amino acids. The germline CDR1 and CDR2 sequences are SNHLY and FYNNEI. The V gene end was trimmed by 8 bases and the J gene end by 7 bases; junction bases not matched to a gene: 7. This chain's CDR3 is CASQGDRGEKLFF. Here the CDR3 DNA reads TGTGCCAGCCAGGGGGATAGGGGTGAAAAACTGTTTTTT.

V and J are TRBV6-1 and TRBJ2-3; possibly TRBD2 for D (6 bases). Germline CDR1 reads MNHNS; CDR2 reads SASEGT. V was pared by 0 bases and J by 5 bases, with 12 bases between. This CDR3 is 15 amino acids long. The CDR3 here is CASSEAGGGLDTQYF. CDR3 DNA: TGTGCCAGCAGTGAAGCGGGGGGAGGCTTAGATACGCAGTATTTT.

The chain combines TRBV6-1 with TRBJ2-3; 7 positions match TRBD2. V was clipped by 8 bases and J by 1 base; unmatched bases: 6. This CDR3 spans 14 amino acids. From germline, CDR1 is MNHNS and CDR2 SASEGT. As DNA, the CDR3 is TGTGCCAGCGGGGAGGGCCCAGGCACAGATACGCAGTATTTT. Its protein is CASGEGPGTDTQYF.

V is TRBV7-2 and J is TRBJ2-7; perhaps TRBD2 as D (5 bases). Deletions cut 0 bases from V and 2 bases from J, with 11 bases between. CDR1 and CDR2 from the germline V gene are SGHTA and FQGNSA. The CDR3 consists of 15 residues. CDR3 coding DNA: TGTGCCAGCAGCTTAGCGGACGGGATTACCTACGAGCAGTACTTC. This translates into CASSLADGITYEQYF.

The chain employs TRBV5-5 and TRBJ2-4, with 8 bases aligning to TRBD2. J gave up 1 base and V 3 bases, and 9 bases lay outside the gene matches. CDR1 is SGHKS, CDR2 YYEKEE, per germline (reference sequence). The CDR3 length is 17 residues. CDR3 sequence reads: CASSSGTGGSAKNIQYF. Written as DNA, the CDR3 is TGTGCCAGCAGCTCAGGGACGGGAGGGTCGGCCAAAAACATTCAGTACTTC.

This sequence joins TRBV6-1 and TRBJ2-7, with D possibly TRBD2 on 5 matching bases. Germline assignment: CDR1 MNHNS and CDR2 SASEGT. This CDR3 has 14 residues. The V gene lost 7 bases and the J gene lost 2 bases, with 15 bases spanning the gap. CDR3 sequence (DNA): TGTGCCAGCATAATCGGACTGCCCCCCTACGAGCAGTACTTC. Protein sequence: CASIIGLPPYEQYF.

The V call is TRBV11-1, the J call TRBJ2-1; D might be TRBD1 (5 bases). V lost 7 bases and J lost 7, with 11 bases in between. The CDR3 runs 12 residues. Germline CDR1 and CDR2: SGHAT and FQDESV (reference sequence). The CDR3 DNA reads as TGTGCCAGCACGCAGGGTTCGAATGAGCAGTTCTTC. As protein: CASTQGSNEQFF. The full variable domain, in which reference TRBV11-1 and TRBJ2-1 provide the parts outside the CDR3, is EAEVAQSPRYKITEKSQAVAFWCDPISGHATLYWYRQILGQGPELLVQFQDESVVDDSQLPKDRFSAERLKGVDSTLKIQPAELGDSAMYLCASTQGSNEQFFGPGTRLTVL.

V gene TRBV6-5 combines with J gene TRBJ2-7, with TRBD1 matching 11 bases. V lost 4 bases, J lost 2 bases, and 4 bases stayed unmatched. The CDR3 spans 15 residues. CDR1 MNHEY and CDR2 SVGAGI come from the germline V gene. DNA for the CDR3: TGTGCCAGCAGTTCCCCGGGACAGGGGGCCTACGAGCAGTACTTC. Translation: CASSSPGQGAYEQYF.